These 10 T cell receptor beta chains came from one sample sequenced in a study of OX40 agonist ivuxolimab in advanced cancers. Method: immunoSEQ multiplex PCR; TCRdb's copy keeps in-frame clones and lacks some. The sample lists under 25,000 clones; 84% were seen once. This material consisted of CD4+ or CD8+ T cells sorted from blood, taken in a trial of the OX40 agonist ivuxolimab. These receptors came from an adult with an advanced solid tumor such as melanoma, head and neck, liver or kidney cancer.

The chain carries TRBV2 and TRBJ2-1; D is tentatively TRBD1 or TRBD2 (5 bases each). CDR1 is SNHLY and CDR2 is FYNNEI in the germline V gene. Trimming cost V 7 bases and J 6 bases, with 13 bases left between them. CDR3 length: 13 amino acids. CDR3 sequence: CASKGDGFNEQFF. The DNA of the CDR3 is TGTGCCAGCAAAGGGGACGGGTTCAATGAGCAGTTCTTC.

The chain links TRBV18 to TRBJ1-1; possibly TRBD1 for D (5 bases). CDR3 size: 17 residues. CDR1 is KGHSH, CDR2 LQKENI, per germline. V lost 2 bases, J lost 3 bases, and 19 bases lay in between. Here the CDR3 DNA reads TGTGCCAGCTCACCAGCCGGGGGGGTGGCGGTGGACACTGAAGCTTTCTTT. Translating gives CASSPAGGVAVDTEAFF.

The chain carries TRBV9 and TRBJ2-3; perhaps TRBD2 as D (6 bases). CDR1 SGDLS and CDR2 YYNGEE come from the germline V gene. The CDR3 runs 14 residues. Trimming stripped 5 bases from V and 0 bases from J, with 10 bases between. The CDR3 sequence is CASSGTSSTDTQYF. DNA for the CDR3: TGTGCCAGCAGTGGGACTTCCAGCACAGATACGCAGTATTTT.

This chain connects TRBV29-1 to TRBJ2-1; TRBD2 aligns across 7 bases. CDR3 length: 15 amino acids. CDR1 and CDR2 (germline): SQVTM, ANQGSEA. V lost 1 base to trimming and J lost 6 bases; unmatched junction nucleotides: 9. The CDR3 DNA reads as TGCAGCGTTGAAGGGACCGGCGGGAGACCCAATGAGCAGTTCTTC. Its protein is CSVEGTGGRPNEQFF.

The table lists this clone with a few counts. J is TRBJ2-3 and V is TRBV7-6, with D perhaps matching TRBD1 (5 bases). Germline CDR1 and CDR2: SGHVS and FNYEAQ. The CDR3 is made up of 16 amino acids. Trimming took 2 bases from V and 0 from J, leaving 12 bases between them. Here the CDR3 reads CASSLRQHSSTDTQYF. CDR3 DNA sequence: TGTGCCAGCAGCTTAAGACAGCATTCTAGCACAGATACGCAGTATTTT.

The V gene is TRBV28, the J gene TRBJ2-7; D perhaps matches TRBD1 (5 bases). Germline CDR1 and CDR2: MDHEN and SYDVKM. The CDR3 is made up of 16 amino acids. Trimming stripped 5 bases from V and 0 bases from J, with 17 bases between. Here the CDR3 reads CASSRFRVSGSYEQYF. As DNA, the CDR3 is TGTGCCAGCAGTCGATTCAGGGTCTCGGGCTCCTACGAGCAGTACTTC.

The V call is TRBV29-1, the J call TRBJ2-1; no firm D call. CDR1 is SQVTM, CDR2 ANQGSEA, per germline. V was clipped by 6 bases and J by 8 bases, with 17 bases between them. CDR3 length: 13 residues. CDR3 protein: CSVSWGWVDEQFF. The CDR3 nucleotides read TGCAGCGTGTCCTGGGGTTGGGTGGATGAGCAGTTCTTC.

The chain links TRBV7-9 to TRBJ1-5, with 7 bases that match TRBD1. Per the germline V gene, CDR1 is SEHNR and CDR2 is FQNEAQ (reference sequence). V dropped 5 bases and J dropped 2; count of bases not matched to a gene: 6. This CDR3 is 15 amino acids long. For the CDR3, the DNA is TGTGCCAGCAGCACTTACACAGGGGGCAATCAGCCCCAGCATTTT. Amino acid sequence: CASSTYTGGNQPQHF.

J is TRBJ1-2 and V is TRBV5-4; tentatively, D is TRBD1 (6 bases). V lost 4 bases to trimming and J lost 1 base, with 11 bases between them. The CDR3 extends over 14 amino acids. From germline, CDR1 is SGHNT and CDR2 YYREEE (reference sequence). The CDR3 protein is CASSIGGLNYGYTF. Here the CDR3 DNA reads TGTGCCAGCAGCATTGGGGGCCTTAACTATGGCTACACCTTC.

The chain has TRBV6-4 and TRBJ2-1, with TRBD2 matching 10 bases. Germline CDR1 is MRHNA and CDR2 is SNTAGT. This CDR3 spans 15 amino acids. The V and J ends lost 6 bases and 7 bases, in that order; junction bases with no gene match: 9. The CDR3 DNA is TGTGCCAGCAGCAGTGAAGCGGGGGGGCCGAATGAGCAGTTCTTC. It yields the protein CASSSEAGGPNEQFF.